This TCR beta chain was recorded in a study of human CD8 memory T cell subsets. CDR3 length equals 13 residues. Looked up from germline, CDR1 is SEHNR and CDR2 is FQNEAQ (reference sequence). The TCR beta sequencing libraries came from UMI-labeled 5' RACE. TCRdb re-called the 5' RACE reads and gives one entry per CDR3 protein, without DNA. Its clone listing holds over 10,000 distinct CDR3 sequences. From duplicate vials of about 140,000 sorted CD8+ T cells per subset, RNA was isolated. This chain links TRBV7-9 with TRBJ2-7. This receptor was obtained from a human donor in good health. Specimen: CD8+ T cells from PBMCs. The CDR3 loop reads CASSVGVSYEQYF.